These T cell receptor beta chains were read from a single sample in a study of Graves' ophthalmopathy and Graves' hyperthyroidism. TCRdb reprocessed the multiplex PCR reads with MiXCR, giving one entry per CDR3 protein. The top ten clones hold around 10% of a sample with around 1.1 million distinct CDR3 sequences, about 36% of them seen once. Sequenced material: peripheral blood or thyroid tissue (not recorded which). The receptors come from an adult man with Graves' hyperthyroidism. Both conserved end residues are part of each CDR3. A D gene is named only where the DNA matches it firmly. For some rows the clone size is stated as once, few or many, or as a class when expanded; others skip it.

TRBV4-1	-	TRBD2	TRBJ2-2	CASSQDSSGPHGTGELFF	TGCGCCAGCAGCCAAGATTCTAGCGGGCCCCATGGCACCGGGGAGCTGTTTTTT
TRBV18	-	TRBD1	TRBJ2-7	CASSPNTGEDEQYF	TGTGCCAGCTCACCAAACACAGGGGAAGACGAGCAGTACTTC
TRBV10-3	-	-	TRBJ1-2	CAISLQQVNYGYTF	TGTGCCATCAGCTTGCAACAGGTGAACTATGGCTACACCTTC
TRBV6-5	once	-	TRBJ2-5	CASSYRGTSETQYF	TGTGCCAGCAGTTATAGAGGGACATCGGAGACCCAGTACTTC
TRBV7-2	once	TRBD2	TRBJ2-7	CASTLTSSGSWSYEQYF	TGTGCCAGCACCTTAACCTCTAGCGGGAGTTGGTCCTACGAGCAGTACTTC
TRBV2	few	TRBD1	TRBJ2-7	CASSLGIGTGSYEQYF	TGTGCCAGCAGCTTAGGAATCGGGACAGGCTCCTACGAGCAGTACTTC
TRBV7-6	many	-	TRBJ2-7	CASSLVAGWDGSYEQYF	TGTGCCAGCAGCTTAGTAGCCGGTTGGGACGGTTCCTACGAGCAGTACTTC
TRBV14	-	-	TRBJ2-7	CASSRNEGGYEQYF	TGTGCCAGCAGCCGCAACGAGGGGGGTTACGAGCAGTACTTC
TRBV20-1	few	-	TRBJ1-4	CSAIMTAASAKLFF	TGCAGTGCTATAATGACGGCTGCTTCGGCAAAACTGTTTTTT
TRBV2	few	-	TRBJ1-2	CASRVTGKGGYTF	TGTGCCAGCAGAGTGACAGGAAAGGGTGGCTACACCTTC
TRBV28	-	-	TRBJ2-7	CASSSSGASYEQYF	TGTGCCAGCAGTTCTTCAGGGGCGTCCTACGAGCAGTACTTC
TRBV6-5	few	-	TRBJ1-2	CASSYPTEANYGYTF	TGTGCCAGCAGTTACCCCACCGAAGCTAACTATGGCTACACCTTC
TRBV2	many	-	TRBJ2-6	CASSRAGGAGANVLTF	TGTGCCAGCAGTCGGGCTGGAGGGGCTGGGGCCAACGTCCTGACTTTC
TRBV7-9	many	-	TRBJ1-1	CASGRGTKLEAFF	TGTGCCAGCGGCCGCGGGACAAAGCTGGAAGCTTTCTTT
TRBV10-2	-	TRBD2	TRBJ2-7	CASSARLAGYEQYF	TGCGCCAGCAGTGCCAGACTAGCCGGGTACGAGCAGTACTTC
TRBV25-1	-	-	TRBJ2-7	CASSRTGWHEQYF	TGTGCCAGCAGCCGTACGGGCTGGCACGAGCAGTACTTC
TRBV7-2	many	TRBD2	TRBJ2-3	CASSPTSGGAAQYF	TGTGCCAGCAGCCCGACTAGCGGGGGGGCAGCGCAGTATTTT
TRBV28	few	-	TRBJ2-7	CASSWGSLGLEQYF	TGTGCCAGCAGTTGGGGGTCTCTGGGGCTCGAGCAGTACTTC
TRBV7-9	once	-	TRBJ1-6	CASSPPTDPSPLHF	TGTGCCAGCAGCCCCCCGACGGACCCTTCACCCCTCCACTTT
TRBV20-1	-	TRBD1	TRBJ1-5	CSARDRGWGNNQPQHF	TGCAGTGCTAGGGACAGGGGATGGGGGAACAATCAGCCCCAGCATTTT
TRBV10-2	-	-	TRBJ2-7	CASSQVGSGVPYEQYF	TGCGCCAGCAGCCAAGTAGGGTCAGGGGTTCCCTACGAGCAGTACTTC
TRBV5-1	-	TRBD1	TRBJ1-1	CASSQGGWQGVNTEAFF	TGCGCCAGCAGCCAAGGGGGTTGGCAGGGGGTGAACACTGAAGCTTTCTTT
TRBV19	many	-	TRBJ1-1	CASSISQSINTEAFF	TGTGCCAGTAGTATCTCTCAGTCCATAAACACTGAAGCTTTCTTT